This TCR beta chain was sequenced for a study of T cells in Graves' hyperthyroidism and ophthalmopathy. TCR beta CDR3 regions were amplified from RNA transcripts. Using the HTBI primer set, a first-round RT-PCR was run on the TCR CDR3. Via MiXCR, TCRdb re-called the multiplex PCR reads, giving one row per CDR3 protein. The sample has a few hundred thousand distinct CDR3 sequences; about 43% are singletons. Trimming took off 6 bases at V and 1 base at J, with 10 bases between the two ends. Germline assignment: CDR1 DFQATT and CDR2 SNEGSKA (reference sequence). CDR3 length: 13 residues. The receptor was isolated from a woman younger than 35 with Graves' hyperthyroidism. J is TRBJ1-5 and V is TRBV20-1, with D uncertain. The source material was peripheral blood or thyroid tissue (not recorded which). DNA of the CDR3: TGCAGTGCAACTGACGAGAGCAATCAGCCCCAGCATTTT. Its translation: CSATDESNQPQHF.